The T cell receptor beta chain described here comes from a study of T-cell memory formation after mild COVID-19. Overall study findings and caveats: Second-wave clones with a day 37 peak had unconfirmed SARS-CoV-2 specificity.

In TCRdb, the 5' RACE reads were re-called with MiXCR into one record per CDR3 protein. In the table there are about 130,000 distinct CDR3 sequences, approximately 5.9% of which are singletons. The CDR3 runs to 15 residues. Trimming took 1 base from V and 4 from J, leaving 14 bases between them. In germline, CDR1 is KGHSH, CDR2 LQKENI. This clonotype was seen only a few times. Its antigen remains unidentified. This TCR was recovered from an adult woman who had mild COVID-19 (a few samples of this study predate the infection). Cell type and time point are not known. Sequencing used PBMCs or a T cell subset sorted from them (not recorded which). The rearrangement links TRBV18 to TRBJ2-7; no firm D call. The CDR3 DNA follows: TGTGCCAGCTCACCACGATGGGTGGATAGTTACGAGCAGTACTTC. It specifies CASSPRWVDSYEQYF.